This is a list of T cell receptor beta chains from one sample in a study of blood T cell repertoires in COVID-19. Profiling relied on immunoSEQ multiplex PCR, and the TCRdb table lists in-frame clones only, not all of them. The sample carries fewer than 250,000 clones, 85% to 90% recorded once. The sample comprised PBMCs or T cells enriched from blood (not recorded which). These receptors all stem from a woman aged 40 to 50 in a cohort exposed to, infected with or recovered from COVID-19 (not recorded which). The CDR3 runs from the conserved cysteine through the conserved F or W. A D gene is named only where the DNA matches it firmly. Some rows mark clone size as missing; the rest say once, few, many or name a class of expanded clone.

D	V	length	J	size	CDR3	DNA
NA	TRBV15	13	TRBJ1-2	NA	CATTEGFSYGYTF	TGTGCCACCACTGAGGGTTTTAGCTATGGCTACACCTTC
NA	TRBV5-1	15	TRBJ2-3	NA	CASSVHRDISDTQYF	TGCGCCAGCAGCGTTCACCGGGACATATCAGATACGCAGTATTTT
NA	TRBV11-2	15	TRBJ1-1	NA	CASSLRAGVITEAFF	TGTGCCAGCAGCTTGCGGGCAGGGGTGATCACTGAAGCTTTCTTT
NA	TRBV19	18	TRBJ2-1	NA	CASRSRLVYLKRYNEQFF	TGTGCCAGTAGATCTCGACTAGTCTATCTCAAAAGATACAATGAGCAGTTCTTC
TRBD2	TRBV12-5	16	TRBJ2-1	once	CASGLVGLVTLYEQFF	TGTGCTAGTGGTTTGGTTGGACTAGTGACTCTTTATGAGCAGTTCTTC
TRBD2	TRBV12-3/TRBV12-4	13	TRBJ2-1	NA	CASSLTSSHEQFF	TGTGCCAGCAGCTTGACTAGCTCCCATGAGCAGTTCTTC
TRBD1	TRBV6-1	14	TRBJ1-2	once	CASSEQGAVSGYTF	TGTGCCAGCAGTGAGCAGGGGGCTGTCAGCGGCTACACCTTC
NA	TRBV6-2/TRBV6-3	13	TRBJ1-2	NA	CASSYFSGYGYTF	TGTGCCAGCAGTTACTTCTCGGGCTATGGCTACACCTTC
TRBD2	TRBV7-9	15	TRBJ2-1	once	CASSRAGGITNEQFF	TGTGCCAGCAGCCGAGCGGGAGGAATCACTAATGAGCAGTTCTTC
TRBD1	TRBV7-2	16	TRBJ1-6	NA	CASSRQGDGLNSPLHF	TGTGCCAGCAGTAGACAGGGGGATGGTCTTAATTCACCCCTCCACTTT
TRBD1	TRBV5-6	18	TRBJ2-5	NA	CASSSLRSTGTYQETQYF	TGTGCCAGCAGCTCCCTACGTTCGACAGGGACGTACCAAGAGACCCAGTACTTC
TRBD1	TRBV19	14	TRBJ2-7	NA	CASSTTGSSYEQYF	TGTGCCAGTAGTACGACAGGGAGCTCCTACGAGCAGTACTTC
TRBD1	TRBV5-1	14	TRBJ1-1	NA	CASSSDRGGTEAFF	TGCGCCAGCAGCTCGGACAGGGGAGGCACTGAAGCTTTCTTT
NA	TRBV11-2	15	TRBJ2-7	NA	CASTPVRGRTYEQYF	TGTGCCAGCACCCCCGTCAGGGGCAGGACCTACGAGCAGTACTTC
TRBD2	TRBV4-2	15	TRBJ2-7	NA	CASSPRLAGSYEQYF	TGTGCCAGCAGCCCCCGGCTAGCGGGTTCCTACGAGCAGTACTTC
TRBD1	TRBV9	15	TRBJ2-1	NA	CASSVQDREADEQFF	TGTGCCAGCAGCGTTCAGGACAGGGAGGCGGATGAGCAGTTCTTC
NA	TRBV5-1	16	TRBJ2-1	NA	CASSLRLAGGGNEQFF	TGCGCCAGCAGCTTGAGGCTAGCCGGAGGCGGGAATGAGCAGTTCTTC
NA	TRBV19	13	TRBJ1-1	NA	CASSINSEGGAFF	TGTGCCAGTAGTATAAATAGTGAGGGCGGGGCTTTCTTT
TRBD1	TRBV19	14	TRBJ1-3	few	CASTRDSSGNTIYF	TGTGCCAGTACCCGGGACAGCTCTGGAAACACCATATATTTT
NA	TRBV4-3	14	TRBJ2-3	NA	CASSQDYRTDTQYF	TGCGCCAGCAGCCAAGATTATCGCACAGATACGCAGTATTTT
NA	TRBV4-3	13	TRBJ1-1	NA	CASSQLVGTEAFF	TGCGCCAGCAGCCAACTAGTAGGCACTGAAGCTTTCTTT
TRBD1	TRBV9	16	TRBJ1-4	NA	CASSVSSGGLEEKLFF	TGTGCCAGCAGCGTCTCGTCAGGGGGTTTGGAGGAAAAACTGTTTTTT
TRBD2	TRBV11-3	15	TRBJ2-3	NA	CASGDSGRAADTQYF	TGTGCCAGCGGGGATAGCGGGAGGGCCGCAGATACGCAGTATTTT
NA	TRBV6-5	15	TRBJ1-4	NA	CASSVPPGASEKLFF	TGTGCCAGCAGCGTACCCCCAGGGGCTAGCGAAAAACTGTTTTTT
NA	TRBV9	11	TRBJ2-1	NA	CASSSSREQFF	TGTGCCAGCAGCTCTAGCAGGGAGCAGTTCTTC
TRBD2	TRBV7-2	15	TRBJ2-7	NA	CASIPTSSYPYEQYF	TGTGCCAGCATCCCGACTAGCTCTTACCCCTACGAGCAGTACTTC